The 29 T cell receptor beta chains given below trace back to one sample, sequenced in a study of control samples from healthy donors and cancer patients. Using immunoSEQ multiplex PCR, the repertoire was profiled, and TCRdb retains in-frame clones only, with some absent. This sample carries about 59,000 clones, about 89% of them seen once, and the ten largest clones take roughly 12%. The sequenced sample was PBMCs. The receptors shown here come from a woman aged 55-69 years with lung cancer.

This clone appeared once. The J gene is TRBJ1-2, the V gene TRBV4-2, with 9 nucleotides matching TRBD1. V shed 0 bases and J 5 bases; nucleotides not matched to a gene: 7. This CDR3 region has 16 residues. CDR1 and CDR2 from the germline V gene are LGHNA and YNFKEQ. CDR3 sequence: CASSQDLIGTGYGYTF. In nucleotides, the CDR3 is TGTGCCAGCAGCCAAGATCTTATCGGGACAGGGTATGGCTACACCTTC.

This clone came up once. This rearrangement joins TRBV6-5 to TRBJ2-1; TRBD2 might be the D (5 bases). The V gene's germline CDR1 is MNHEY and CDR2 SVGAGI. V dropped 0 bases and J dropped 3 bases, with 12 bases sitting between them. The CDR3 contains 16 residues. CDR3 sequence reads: CASSYSIAYGYNEQFF. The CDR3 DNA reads TGTGCCAGCAGTTACTCCATAGCGTACGGCTACAATGAGCAGTTCTTC.

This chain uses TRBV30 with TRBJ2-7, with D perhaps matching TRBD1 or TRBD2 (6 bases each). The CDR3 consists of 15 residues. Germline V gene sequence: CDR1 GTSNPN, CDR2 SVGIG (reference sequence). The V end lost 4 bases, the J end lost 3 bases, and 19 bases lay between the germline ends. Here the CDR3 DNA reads TGTGCCTGGAAGGGATTTGGGGGGCAAGACTACGAGCAGTACTTC. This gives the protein CAWKGFGGQDYEQYF.

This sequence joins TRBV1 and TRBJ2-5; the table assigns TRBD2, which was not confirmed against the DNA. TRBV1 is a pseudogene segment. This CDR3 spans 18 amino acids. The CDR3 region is CTSSPPGGSGGPGETQYF. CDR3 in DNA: TGCACCAGCAGCCCCCCCGGTGGTAGCGGGGGGCCCGGGGAGACCCAGTACTTC.

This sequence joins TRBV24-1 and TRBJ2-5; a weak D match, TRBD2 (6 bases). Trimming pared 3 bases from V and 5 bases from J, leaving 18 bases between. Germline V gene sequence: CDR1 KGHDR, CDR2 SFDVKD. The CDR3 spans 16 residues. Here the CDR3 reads CATSDPRAAGGETQYF. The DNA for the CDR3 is TGTGCCACCAGTGATCCACGGGCAGCGGGCGGGGAGACCCAGTACTTC.

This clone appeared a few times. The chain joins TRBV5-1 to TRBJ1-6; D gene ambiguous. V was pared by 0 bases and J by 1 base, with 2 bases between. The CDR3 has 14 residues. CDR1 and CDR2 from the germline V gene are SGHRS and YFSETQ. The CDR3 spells CASSLESYNSPLHF. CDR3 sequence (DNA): TGCGCCAGCAGCTTGGAGTCCTATAATTCACCCCTCCACTTT. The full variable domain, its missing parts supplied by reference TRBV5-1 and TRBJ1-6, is KAGVTQTPRYLIKTRGQQVTLSCSPISGHRSVSWYQQTPGQGLQFLFEYFSETQRNKGNFPGRFSGRQFSNSRSEMNVSTLELGDSALYLCASSLESYNSPLHFGNGTRLTVT.

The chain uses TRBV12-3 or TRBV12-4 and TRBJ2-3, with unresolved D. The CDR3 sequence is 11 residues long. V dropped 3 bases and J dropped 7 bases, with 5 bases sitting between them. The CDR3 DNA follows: TGTGCCAGCAGTTTGGAGTATACGCAGTATTTT. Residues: CASSLEYTQYF.

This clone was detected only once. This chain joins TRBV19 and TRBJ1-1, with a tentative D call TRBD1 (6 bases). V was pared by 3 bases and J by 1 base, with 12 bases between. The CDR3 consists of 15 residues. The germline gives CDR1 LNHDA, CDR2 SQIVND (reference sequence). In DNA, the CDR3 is TGTGCCAGTAGTATCCTAGGACAGACGAACACTGAAGCTTTCTTT. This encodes CASSILGQTNTEAFF.

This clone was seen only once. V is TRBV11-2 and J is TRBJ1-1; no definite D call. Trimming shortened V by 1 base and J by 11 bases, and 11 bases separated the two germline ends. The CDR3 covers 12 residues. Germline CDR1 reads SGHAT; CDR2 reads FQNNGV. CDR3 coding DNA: TGTGCCAGCAGCTTAGCGGGCGGGAGGGCTTTCTTT. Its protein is CASSLAGGRAFF.

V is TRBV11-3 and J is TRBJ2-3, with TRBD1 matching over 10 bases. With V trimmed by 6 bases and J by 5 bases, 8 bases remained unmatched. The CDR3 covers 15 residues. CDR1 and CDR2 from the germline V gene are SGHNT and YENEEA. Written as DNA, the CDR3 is TGTGCCAGCAGTACAGGGGACAGGGGAGGAGATACGCAGTATTTT. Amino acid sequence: CASSTGDRGGDTQYF.

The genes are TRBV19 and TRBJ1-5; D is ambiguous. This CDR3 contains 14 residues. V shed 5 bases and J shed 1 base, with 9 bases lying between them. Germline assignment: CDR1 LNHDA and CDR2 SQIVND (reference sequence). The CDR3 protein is CASSFVSSNQPQHF. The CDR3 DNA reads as TGTGCCAGTAGTTTTGTGTCCAGCAATCAGCCCCAGCATTTT.

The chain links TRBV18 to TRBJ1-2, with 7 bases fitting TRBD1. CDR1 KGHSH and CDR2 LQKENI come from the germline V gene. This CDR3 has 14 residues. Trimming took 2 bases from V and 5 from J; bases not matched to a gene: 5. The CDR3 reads CASSPDREVYGYTF. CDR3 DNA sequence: TGTGCCAGCTCACCAGACAGGGAGGTGTATGGCTACACCTTC.

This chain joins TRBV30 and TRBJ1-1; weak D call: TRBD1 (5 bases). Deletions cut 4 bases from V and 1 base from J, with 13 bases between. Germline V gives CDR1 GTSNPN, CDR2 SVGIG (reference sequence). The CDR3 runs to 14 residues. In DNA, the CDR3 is TGTGCCTGGAATCGTAGGGGCTCGAACACTGAAGCTTTCTTT. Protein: CAWNRRGSNTEAFF.

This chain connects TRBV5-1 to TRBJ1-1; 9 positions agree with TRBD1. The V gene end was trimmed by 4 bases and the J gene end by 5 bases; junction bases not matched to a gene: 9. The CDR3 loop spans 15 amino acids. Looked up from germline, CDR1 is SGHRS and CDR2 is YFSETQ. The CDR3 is CASSGGGGQGTEAFF. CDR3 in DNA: TGCGCCAGCAGCGGGGGCGGAGGACAGGGGACTGAAGCTTTCTTT.

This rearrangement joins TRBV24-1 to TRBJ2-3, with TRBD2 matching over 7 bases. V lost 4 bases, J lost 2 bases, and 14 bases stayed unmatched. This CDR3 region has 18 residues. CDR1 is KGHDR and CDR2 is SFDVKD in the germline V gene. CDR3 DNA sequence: TGTGCCACCAGTGACCCCGCCCAATCACGGGACTACACAGATACGCAGTATTTT. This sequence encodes CATSDPAQSRDYTDTQYF.

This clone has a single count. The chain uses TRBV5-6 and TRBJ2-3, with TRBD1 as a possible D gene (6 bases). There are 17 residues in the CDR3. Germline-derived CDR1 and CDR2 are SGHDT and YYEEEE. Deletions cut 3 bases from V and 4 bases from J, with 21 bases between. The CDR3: CASSSPHTQGWPDTQYF. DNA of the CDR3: TGTGCCAGCAGCTCGCCCCACACACAGGGCTGGCCAGATACGCAGTATTTT.

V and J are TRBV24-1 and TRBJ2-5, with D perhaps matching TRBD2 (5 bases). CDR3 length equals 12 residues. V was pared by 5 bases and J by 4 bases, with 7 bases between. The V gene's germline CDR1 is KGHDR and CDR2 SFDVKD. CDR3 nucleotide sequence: TGTGCCACCAGTGCGGGGTCAGAGACCCAGTACTTC. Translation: CATSAGSETQYF.

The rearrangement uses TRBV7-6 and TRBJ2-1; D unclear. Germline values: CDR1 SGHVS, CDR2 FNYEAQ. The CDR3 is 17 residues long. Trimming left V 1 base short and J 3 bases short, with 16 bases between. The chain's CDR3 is CASSLGRADYLYNEQFF. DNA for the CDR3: TGTGCCAGCAGCTTAGGCCGTGCGGATTACCTCTACAATGAGCAGTTCTTC.

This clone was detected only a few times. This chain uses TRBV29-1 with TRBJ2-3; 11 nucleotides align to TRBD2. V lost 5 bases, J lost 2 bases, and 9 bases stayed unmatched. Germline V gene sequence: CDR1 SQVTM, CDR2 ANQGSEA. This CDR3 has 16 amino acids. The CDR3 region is CSVTQGLAGNTDTQYF. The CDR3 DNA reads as TGCAGCGTTACACAAGGACTAGCGGGTAACACAGATACGCAGTATTTT.

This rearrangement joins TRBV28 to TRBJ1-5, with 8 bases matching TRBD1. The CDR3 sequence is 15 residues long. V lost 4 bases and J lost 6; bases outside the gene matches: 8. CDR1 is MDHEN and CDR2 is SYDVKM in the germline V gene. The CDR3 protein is CASSSRTGSSQPQHF. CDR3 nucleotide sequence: TGTGCCAGCAGTTCGCGGACAGGGTCGAGTCAGCCCCAGCATTTT.

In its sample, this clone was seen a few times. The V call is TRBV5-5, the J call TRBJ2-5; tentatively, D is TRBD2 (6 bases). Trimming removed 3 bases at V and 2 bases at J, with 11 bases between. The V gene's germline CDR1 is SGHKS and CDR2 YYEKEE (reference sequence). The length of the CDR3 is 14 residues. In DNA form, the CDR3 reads TGTGCCAGCAGCTCCCTTGGGGGGCAAGAGACCCAGTACTTC. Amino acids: CASSSLGGQETQYF.

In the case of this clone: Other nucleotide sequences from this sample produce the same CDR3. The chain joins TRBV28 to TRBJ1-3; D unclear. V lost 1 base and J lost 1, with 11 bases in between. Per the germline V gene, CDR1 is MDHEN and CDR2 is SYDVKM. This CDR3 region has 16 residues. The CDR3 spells CASSLLVRGSGNTIYF. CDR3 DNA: TGTGCCAGCAGTTTATTAGTTCGGGGTTCTGGAAACACCATATATTTT.

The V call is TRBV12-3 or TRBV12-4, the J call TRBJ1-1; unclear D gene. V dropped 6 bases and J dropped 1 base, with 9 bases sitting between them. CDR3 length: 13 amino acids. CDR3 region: CASRQASNTEAFF. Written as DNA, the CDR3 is TGTGCCAGCAGGCAAGCATCGAACACTGAAGCTTTCTTT.

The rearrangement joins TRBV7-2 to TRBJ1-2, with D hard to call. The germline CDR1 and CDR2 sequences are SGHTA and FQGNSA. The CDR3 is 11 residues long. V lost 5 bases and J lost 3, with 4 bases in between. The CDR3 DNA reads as TGTGCCAGCAGCCCCCACTATGGCTACACCTTC. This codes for CASSPHYGYTF.

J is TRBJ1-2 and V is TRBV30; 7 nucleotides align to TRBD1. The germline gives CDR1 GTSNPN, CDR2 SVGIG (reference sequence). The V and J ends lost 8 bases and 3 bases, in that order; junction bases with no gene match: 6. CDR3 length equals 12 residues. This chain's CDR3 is CAGPGTDYGYTF. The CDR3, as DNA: TGTGCCGGACCCGGGACAGACTATGGCTACACCTTC.

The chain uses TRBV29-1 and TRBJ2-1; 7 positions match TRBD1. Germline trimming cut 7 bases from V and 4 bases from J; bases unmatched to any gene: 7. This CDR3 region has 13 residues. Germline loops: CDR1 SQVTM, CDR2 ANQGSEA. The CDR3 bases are TGCAGCGCCTCCCAGGACAGGTACAATGAGCAGTTCTTC. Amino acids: CSASQDRYNEQFF.

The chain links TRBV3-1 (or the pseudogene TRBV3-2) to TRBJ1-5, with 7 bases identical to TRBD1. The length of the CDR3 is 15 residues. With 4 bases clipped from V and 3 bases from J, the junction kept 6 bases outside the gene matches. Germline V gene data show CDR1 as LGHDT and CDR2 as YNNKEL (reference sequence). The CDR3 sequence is CASSPGTADNQPQHF. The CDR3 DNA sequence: TGTGCCAGCAGCCCCGGGACAGCCGACAATCAGCCCCAGCATTTT.

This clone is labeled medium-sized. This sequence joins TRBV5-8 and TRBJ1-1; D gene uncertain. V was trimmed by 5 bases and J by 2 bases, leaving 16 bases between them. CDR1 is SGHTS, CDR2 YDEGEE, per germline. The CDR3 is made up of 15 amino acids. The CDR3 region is CASSAAFQINTEAFF. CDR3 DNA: TGTGCCAGCAGTGCAGCCTTCCAAATTAACACTGAAGCTTTCTTT.

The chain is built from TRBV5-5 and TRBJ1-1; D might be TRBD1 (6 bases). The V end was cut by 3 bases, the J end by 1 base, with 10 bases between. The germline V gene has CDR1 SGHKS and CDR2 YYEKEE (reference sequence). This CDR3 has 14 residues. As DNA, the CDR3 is TGTGCCAGCAGCTATCAGACAGGGAACACTGAAGCTTTCTTT. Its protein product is CASSYQTGNTEAFF.